Sample share makes the clone carrying this T cell receptor beta chain medium-sized (0.01 to 0.1%). Antigen specificity is unknown. Other DNA sequences of this sample code for an identical CDR3. Germline V CDR1 and CDR2: SNHLY, FYNNEI. V was trimmed by 7 bases and J by 4 bases, leaving 16 bases between them. This CDR3 comprises 14 residues. Thyroid surgery took place with no prior treatment in any patient. These data are taken from a study of metastatic and nonmetastatic thyroid tumors. Study as a whole: Both malignant and benign thyroid patients supplied peripheral blood and tumor or nodule tissue samples, across which the repertoires of these patients were then compared.

Source study methods: Building a distant-metastasis classifier for papillary thyroid cancer drew on CDR3 differences across clinicopathological groups. TCRdb recomputed clones from the PCR reads via MiXCR. TCRdb's processing, not the authors' own work, is the source of the V and J calls. The table shows about 93,000 clones, with about 13% occurring only once. Findings and limits, study-wide: According to reports, the diversity of TCR beta was significantly higher in malignant thyroid tumors than in benign nodules, and this held in both blood and tumor samples.

This TCR was recovered from a female donor with papillary thyroid cancer or a benign thyroid nodule (not recorded which). Some clones in this sample may be carry-over from other donors' samples. The source material was blood. The rearrangement links TRBV2 to TRBJ1-1, with D tentatively TRBD1 (5 bases). CDR3: CASIPGRGGTEAFF. As DNA, the CDR3 is TGTGCCAGCATTCCCGGTCGGGGGGGCACTGAAGCTTTCTTT.